One sample yielded the 14 T cell receptor beta chains listed below, sequenced in a study of blood T cell repertoires in COVID-19. Sequencing used immunoSEQ multiplex PCR; TCRdb keeps in-frame clones, though not all of them. The sample gives about 490,000 clones, 70% to 90% of which show up once; approximately 3% is in the top ten. The sample was peripheral blood. These receptors were collected from a human donor in a cohort sampled during active COVID-19.

V and J are TRBV30 and TRBJ2-1; 7 positions agree with TRBD2. Germline CDR1 reads GTSNPN; CDR2 reads SVGIG (reference sequence). V dropped 8 bases and J dropped 4; count of bases not matched to a gene: 2. The CDR3 has 11 residues. The CDR3 DNA is TGTGCCGGTAGCGGGTACAATGAGCAGTTCTTC. Its protein product is CAGSGYNEQFF.

Comments on this clone: The same CDR3 arises from other DNA sequences in this sample as well. V and J are TRBV14 and TRBJ2-2; tentative D call: TRBD2 (7 bases). Germline-derived CDR1 and CDR2 are SGHDN and FVKESK. V was pared by 4 bases and J by 0 bases, with 12 bases between. The CDR3 totals 16 residues. The CDR3 DNA reads TGTGCCAGCAGCCCGAGGGGGGGAGCGAACACCGGGGAGCTGTTTTTT. Its protein is CASSPRGGANTGELFF.

Written as DNA, the CDR3 is TGTGCCAGCAGCTCATTAACAGGGGCGTCGGGGAATGAGCAGTTCTTC. Protein product: CASSSLTGASGNEQFF. J is TRBJ2-1 and V is TRBV11-3; 7 bases are a match to TRBD1. V trimming: 4 bases; J trimming: 7 bases; junction bases outside the gene matches: 13. Germline V gene sequence: CDR1 SGHNT, CDR2 YENEEA. The CDR3 is 16 amino acids.

J is TRBJ1-2 and V is TRBV12-5; D unresolved. Between the trimmed V and J ends, which lost 5 bases and 8 bases, there was a span of 15 bases. This CDR3 is built from 13 residues. Per germline, CDR1 LGHNT and CDR2 FRNRAP. In DNA form, the CDR3 reads TGTGCTAGTGGTGCGGTCCCGGGTGGAGGCTACACCTTC. It encodes CASGAVPGGGYTF.

The gene calls are TRBV27 and TRBJ2-7; 16 bases map to TRBD2. The germline gives CDR1 MNHEY, CDR2 SMNVEV (reference sequence). The trim removed 0 bases at V and 3 bases at J, leaving 8 bases unmatched. CDR3 length: 19 residues. The CDR3 protein is CASSLSSGLAGGSVYEQYF. The DNA for the CDR3 is TGTGCCAGCAGTTTATCGTCGGGACTAGCGGGAGGGTCCGTCTACGAGCAGTACTTC.

This rearrangement joins TRBV27 to TRBJ2-1, with D uncertain. CDR3 length equals 14 residues. The V gene lost 7 bases and the J gene lost 1 base, with 11 bases spanning the gap. Germline-derived CDR1 and CDR2 are MNHEY and SMNVEV (reference sequence). The CDR3 here is CASTVFASYNEQFF. In DNA form, the CDR3 reads TGTGCCAGCACGGTATTCGCTTCCTACAATGAGCAGTTCTTC.

The chain links TRBV5-5 to TRBJ1-5; unclear D gene. Germline V gene data show CDR1 as SGHKS and CDR2 as YYEKEE (reference sequence). This CDR3 comprises 14 residues. V lost 5 bases, J lost 4 bases, and 13 bases lay in between. Written as DNA, the CDR3 is TGTGCCAGCAGTCCACCGGGAACTAATCAGCCCCAGCATTTT. Its translation is CASSPPGTNQPQHF.

This chain connects TRBV23-1 to TRBJ2-7, with D possibly being TRBD1 (5 bases). TRBV23-1 is an ORF; its function is uncertain. Deletions cut 3 bases from V and 7 bases from J, with 16 bases between. This CDR3 is 14 amino acids long. CDR3 sequence: CASSHPATVTEQYF. The DNA of the CDR3 is TGCGCCAGCAGTCATCCTGCGACAGTAACAGAGCAGTACTTC.

This chain connects TRBV10-3 to TRBJ1-5; 7 bases match TRBD1. The V gene's germline CDR1 is ENHRY and CDR2 SYGVKD. Losses at the gene ends were 5 bases for V and 14 bases for J; bases not matched to a gene: 3. This CDR3 is 10 amino acids long. The CDR3 DNA follows: TGTGCCATCAGTCACAGGGGCGAGCATTTT. Its translation: CAISHRGEHF.

This chain links TRBV7-2 with TRBJ2-7; a possible D gene is TRBD2 (6 bases). There are 15 residues in the CDR3. Germline CDR1 and CDR2: SGHTA and FQGNSA. V was shortened by 5 bases and J by 3 bases, with 17 bases between the two germline ends. For the CDR3, the DNA is TGTGCCAGCAGCCCCTCCCGGGACTTGATCTACGAGCAGTACTTC. Its translation: CASSPSRDLIYEQYF.

Of note for this clone: A much larger clone differs from this one at a single base, so this may be a read error. Additional DNA sequences in this sample encode the identical CDR3. The chain links TRBV5-6 to TRBJ1-5; D perhaps matches TRBD1 (6 bases). The CDR3 consists of 14 residues. V was cut by 2 bases and J by 5 bases, with 11 bases left in between. Germline V gene lookup returns CDR1 SGHDT and CDR2 YYEEEE. The CDR3 DNA sequence: TGTGCCAGCAGCTTACAGGGTTGGGATCAGCCCCAGCATTTT. This encodes CASSLQGWDQPQHF.

This clone was found once. The genes are TRBV7-2 and TRBJ1-6; 7 nucleotides match TRBD1. Germline V gene data show CDR1 as SGHTA and CDR2 as FQGNSA. This CDR3 spans 15 amino acids. The V gene end was trimmed by 3 bases and the J gene end by 6 bases; junction bases not matched to a gene: 5. DNA of the CDR3: TGTGCCAGCAGCTTCCTTACAGGGGCTAATTCACCCCTCCACTTT. It translates to CASSFLTGANSPLHF.

The chain recombines TRBV2 with TRBJ1-4; D unresolved. CDR3 length equals 15 residues. The V gene's germline CDR1 is SNHLY and CDR2 FYNNEI. Trimming took off 4 bases at V and 0 bases at J, with 9 bases between the two ends. Here the CDR3 DNA reads TGTGCCAGCAGTGGGAGAGAAGCAACTAATGAAAAACTGTTTTTT. Protein product: CASSGREATNEKLFF.

CDR3 in DNA: TGTGCCAGCAGTGCTGGGGGGACGCCGAGCTCCTACAATGAGCAGTTCTTC. Protein sequence: CASSAGGTPSSYNEQFF. This chain uses TRBV6-1 with TRBJ2-1; possible D gene TRBD2, 6 bases. CDR1 is MNHNS, CDR2 SASEGT, per germline. V was trimmed by 4 bases and J by 0 bases, leaving 16 bases between them. CDR3 length: 17 residues.